Below, 25 T cell receptor beta chains from the same sample are listed, as sequenced in a study of shared clonotypes between healthy human individuals. TCRdb's copy holds only in-frame clones and misses some; the assay was immunoSEQ multiplex PCR. The data contain 450,000 to 500,000 clones, about 82% of them singletons. Specimen: PBMCs. The receptors originated from a woman aged 40 to 50 in good health. Some clones in this sample may be carry-over from other donors' samples.

The CDR3 spells CASKPGSGANEQFF. DNA for the CDR3: TGTGCCAGTAAACCTGGAAGCGGGGCCAATGAGCAGTTCTTC. The chain employs TRBV19 and TRBJ2-1; TRBD2 matches at 7 bases. Trimming removed 7 bases from V and 6 bases from J; junction bases left unmatched: 9. Germline V gene sequence: CDR1 LNHDA, CDR2 SQIVND (reference sequence). CDR3 size: 14 residues. The full variable domain, in which reference TRBV19 and TRBJ2-1 provide the parts outside the CDR3, is DGGITQSPKYLFRKEGQNVTLSCEQNLNHDAMYWYRQDPGQGLRLIYYSQIVNDFQKGDIAEGYSVSREKKESFPLTVTSAQKNPTAFYLCASKPGSGANEQFFGPGTRLTVL.

This clone has only a few counts. The rearrangement joins TRBV6-1 to TRBJ1-2; the match to TRBD1 covers 8 bases. This CDR3 is 15 amino acids long. Trimming took 3 bases from V and 7 from J; bases not matched to a gene: 10. Germline values: CDR1 MNHNS, CDR2 SASEGT. As DNA, the CDR3 is TGTGCCAGCAGTGAGGGCGAGGACAGGGCATTTGGCTACACCTTC. This codes for CASSEGEDRAFGYTF.

This clone was counted at least ten times. The same CDR3 also results from other DNA sequences found in this sample. The chain recombines TRBV6-4 with TRBJ2-3; D unresolved. Per the germline V gene, CDR1 is MRHNA and CDR2 is SNTAGT. There are 15 residues in the CDR3. Trimming took 0 bases from V and 0 from J, leaving 7 bases between them. CDR3 bases: TGTGCCAGCAGTGACTCGGCAGGCAGCACAGATACGCAGTATTTT. Translated: CASSDSAGSTDTQYF.

This clone came up once. V is TRBV28 and J is TRBJ2-2, with D perhaps TRBD1 or TRBD2 (6 bases each). The CDR3 extends over 15 amino acids. Germline CDR1 reads MDHEN; CDR2 reads SYDVKM. Trimming stripped 6 bases from V and 4 bases from J, with 15 bases between. CDR3 in amino acids: CASSPLRGVTGELFF. The CDR3 DNA sequence: TGTGCCAGCAGCCCTTTAAGGGGGGTCACCGGGGAGCTGTTTTTT. Full variable domain (outside the CDR3, taken from reference TRBV28 and TRBJ2-2): DVKVTQSSRYLVKRTGEKVFLECVQDMDHENMFWYRQDPGLGLRLIYFSYDVKMKEKGDIPEGYSVSREKKERFSLILESASTNQTSMYLCASSPLRGVTGELFFGEGSRLTVL.

The rearrangement uses TRBV5-1 and TRBJ2-1; TRBD2 matches at 10 bases. The germline V gene encodes CDR1 SGHRS and CDR2 YFSETQ. The V gene end was trimmed by 1 base and the J gene end by 2 bases; junction bases not matched to a gene: 6. The CDR3 spans 17 residues. The CDR3 spells CASSLFSGRTTYNEQFF. As DNA, the CDR3 is TGCGCCAGCAGCTTGTTTAGCGGGAGGACTACCTACAATGAGCAGTTCTTC.

This sequence joins TRBV7-2 and TRBJ2-1; D is perhaps TRBD2 (5 bases). In germline, CDR1 is SGHTA, CDR2 FQGNSA. V was shortened by 4 bases and J by 7 bases, with 17 bases between the two germline ends. This CDR3 has 15 amino acids. The CDR3 region has the DNA TGTGCCAGCAGCTCCACTCCGGCTAGCAGGAATGAGCAGTTCTTC. Translation gives CASSSTPASRNEQFF.

The chain uses TRBV27 and TRBJ2-5; 7 positions agree with TRBD1. The J call may be mistaken, given a closer DNA end match to TRBJ2-7. There are 13 residues in the CDR3. Germline CDR1 is MNHEY and CDR2 is SMNVEV (reference sequence). In nucleotides, the CDR3 is TGTGCCAGCAGTTATCGACAGGGTTACGAGCAGTACTTC. Residues: CASSYRQGYEQYF.

The CDR3: CSATSVSNYGYTF. Here the CDR3 DNA reads TGCAGCGCAACCAGCGTGTCTAACTATGGCTACACCTTC. The chain joins TRBV29-1 to TRBJ1-2, with D unresolved. The CDR3 is made up of 13 amino acids. V was cut by 7 bases and J by 0 bases, with 12 bases left in between. Germline V CDR1 and CDR2: SQVTM, ANQGSEA.

This clone was seen once. V gene TRBV28 combines with J gene TRBJ1-3, with D unresolved. CDR3 length: 15 amino acids. V lost 3 bases and J 2 bases, leaving 11 bases between the germline ends. CDR1 and CDR2 (germline): MDHEN, SYDVKM. The DNA for the CDR3 is TGTGCCAGCAGTTTTGAGCAGGCCACTGGAAACACCATATATTTT. Translating it yields CASSFEQATGNTIYF.

The chain links TRBV5-1 to TRBJ1-1; D uncertain. V lost 4 bases to trimming and J lost 7 bases, with 20 bases between them. CDR1 and CDR2 from the germline V gene are SGHRS and YFSETQ. This CDR3 comprises 15 residues. Written as DNA, the CDR3 is TGCGCCAGCAGCCCCTCTTTCGGGGATGGCATTGAAGCTTTCTTT. It yields the protein CASSPSFGDGIEAFF. Drawing the rest from reference TRBV5-1 and TRBJ1-1, the complete variable domain is KAGVTQTPRYLIKTRGQQVTLSCSPISGHRSVSWYQQTPGQGLQFLFEYFSETQRNKGNFPGRFSGRQFSNSRSEMNVSTLELGDSALYLCASSPSFGDGIEAFFGQGTRLTVV.

J is TRBJ1-1 and V is TRBV7-8, with D possibly TRBD1 on 5 matching bases. Trimming took off 2 bases at V and 0 bases at J, with 10 bases between the two ends. The CDR3 spans 15 residues. Germline V gene data show CDR1 as SGHVS and CDR2 as FQNEAQ. In nucleotides, the CDR3 is TGTGCCAGCAGCTTACGGCGAGGGGTGAACACTGAAGCTTTCTTT. The encoded protein is CASSLRRGVNTEAFF.

V is TRBV19 and J is TRBJ2-1, with 8 nucleotides matching TRBD2. From germline, CDR1 is LNHDA and CDR2 SQIVND (reference sequence). This CDR3 is built from 17 residues. J gave up 0 bases and V 7 bases, and 11 bases lay outside the gene matches. CDR3 in DNA: TGTGCCAGTACCCCCACCATCAGCGGGAGCTCCTACAATGAGCAGTTCTTC. As protein: CASTPTISGSSYNEQFF. Full variable domain (rest looked up from reference TRBV19 and TRBJ2-1): DGGITQSPKYLFRKEGQNVTLSCEQNLNHDAMYWYRQDPGQGLRLIYYSQIVNDFQKGDIAEGYSVSREKKESFPLTVTSAQKNPTAFYLCASTPTISGSSYNEQFFGPGTRLTVL.

The chain links TRBV5-1 to TRBJ2-1, with D perhaps given as TRBD1 or TRBD2 (5 bases each). V was cut by 1 base and J by 3 bases, with 11 bases left in between. The germline CDR1 and CDR2 sequences are SGHRS and YFSETQ. This CDR3 contains 15 residues. The CDR3 region is CASSLYGDLYNEQFF. The DNA of the CDR3 is TGCGCCAGCAGCTTGTATGGGGACCTCTACAATGAGCAGTTCTTC.

This chain uses TRBV5-1 with TRBJ2-1; no firm D call. Germline V gene sequence: CDR1 SGHRS, CDR2 YFSETQ. V was cut by 0 bases and J by 9 bases, with 4 bases left in between. CDR3 size: 11 residues. This CDR3 is CASSLGFEQFF. In nucleotides, the CDR3 is TGCGCCAGCAGCTTGGGGTTTGAGCAGTTCTTC.

The genes are TRBV9 and TRBJ1-2; 7 bases agree with TRBD1. The V gene end was trimmed by 3 bases and the J gene end by 2 bases; junction bases not matched to a gene: 7. This CDR3 is built from 15 residues. In germline, CDR1 is SGDLS, CDR2 YYNGEE. CDR3 coding DNA: TGTGCCAGCAGCGCGGAACCGGGACAGAACTATGGCTACACCTTC. This sequence encodes CASSAEPGQNYGYTF.

Remarks on this clone: A far larger clone lies a single base away; this is likely a read error. Because it lacks the conserved phenylalanine or tryptophan at the end, this CDR3 is likely a read error. The chain links TRBV29-1 to TRBJ1-1; D perhaps matches TRBD1 (6 bases). V was cut by 4 bases and J by 1 base, with 13 bases left in between. The length of the CDR3 is 14 residues. CDR1 and CDR2 from the germline V gene are SQVTM and ANQGSEA. The CDR3: CSVATGAANTEAFS. The CDR3 DNA is TGCAGCGTTGCCACGGGGGCAGCGAACACTGAAGCTTTCTCT.

The rearrangement links TRBV4-2 to TRBJ1-4; D possibly corresponds to TRBD1 (6 bases). The V end lost 0 bases, the J end lost 5 bases, and 10 bases lay between the germline ends. Germline lookup yields CDR1 LGHNA and CDR2 YNFKEQ. This CDR3 spans 15 amino acids. In DNA, the CDR3 is TGTGCCAGCAGCCAAGAATGGGACACAAATGAAAAACTGTTTTTT. The encoded protein is CASSQEWDTNEKLFF.

The chain links TRBV10-1 to TRBJ2-7; D is unclear. CDR1 is WNHNN, CDR2 SYGVQD, per germline (reference sequence). Trimming left V 0 bases short and J 0 bases short, with 0 bases between. This CDR3 is built from 12 residues. Here the CDR3 reads CASSESSYEQYF. CDR3 bases: TGCGCCAGCAGTGAGTCCTCCTACGAGCAGTACTTC.

This clone was observed a handful of times. The V and J genes are TRBV7-9 and TRBJ1-2, with D perhaps TRBD1 (6 bases). V gave up 2 bases and J gave up 3 bases, with 22 bases separating them. Germline loops: CDR1 SEHNR, CDR2 FQNEAQ (reference sequence). The CDR3 contains 18 residues. The CDR3 DNA reads TGTGCCAGCAGCTTAAGGAGGGGTGCGGCAGGGGAAGACTATGGCTACACCTTC. Its translation is CASSLRRGAAGEDYGYTF. Full variable domain (rest looked up from reference TRBV7-9 and TRBJ1-2): DTGVSQNPRHKITKRGQNVTFRCDPISEHNRLYWYRQTLGQGPEFLTYFQNEAQLEKSRLLSDRFSAERPKGSFSTLEIQRTEQGDSAMYLCASSLRRGAAGEDYGYTFGSGTRLTVV.

The rearrangement uses TRBV6-5 and TRBJ2-7; no definite D call. V was cut by 6 bases and J by 5 bases, with 14 bases left in between. Germline V gene sequence: CDR1 MNHEY, CDR2 SVGAGI. The CDR3 spans 13 residues. The CDR3: CASSRSRAHEQYF. The CDR3 DNA follows: TGTGCCAGCAGCAGGTCTAGGGCCCACGAGCAGTACTTC.

V gene TRBV2 combines with J gene TRBJ2-3, with 9 nucleotides matching TRBD1. V was pared by 6 bases and J by 1 base, with 8 bases of the junction left unmatched. The CDR3 covers 16 residues. Germline-derived CDR1 and CDR2 are SNHLY and FYNNEI. CDR3 loop: CASRTFDRGGTDTQYF. In DNA, the CDR3 is TGTGCCAGCAGGACCTTCGACAGGGGGGGCACAGATACGCAGTATTTT. Full variable domain (rest looked up from reference TRBV2 and TRBJ2-3): EPEVTQTPSHQVTQMGQEVILRCVPISNHLYFYWYRQILGQKVEFLVSFYNNEISEKSEIFDDQFSVERPDGSNFTLKIRSTKLEDSAMYFCASRTFDRGGTDTQYFGPGTRLTVL.

The chain has TRBV27 and TRBJ2-7; D might be TRBD2 (6 bases). V was trimmed by 6 bases and J by 5 bases, leaving 17 bases between them. The CDR3 length is 14 residues. Germline assignment: CDR1 MNHEY and CDR2 SMNVEV (reference sequence). In DNA form, the CDR3 reads TGTGCCAGCAGGGACTATCGGGGTTTCGACGAGCAGTACTTC. Translating gives CASRDYRGFDEQYF.

V and J are TRBV6-4 and TRBJ2-1, with a possible D match to TRBD2 (6 bases). The CDR3 extends over 13 amino acids. The germline V gene has CDR1 MRHNA and CDR2 SNTAGT. V was shortened by 6 bases and J by 4 bases, with 10 bases between the two germline ends. The CDR3 reads CASSPGEYNEQFF. CDR3 DNA sequence: TGTGCCAGCAGCCCGGGAGAGTACAATGAGCAGTTCTTC.

This clone has just a few counts. The chain joins TRBV28 to TRBJ2-7; the D gene is possibly TRBD2 (6 bases). The CDR3 contains 16 residues. The germline V gene has CDR1 MDHEN and CDR2 SYDVKM. V was clipped by 5 bases and J by 5 bases, with 22 bases between them. This CDR3 is CASSPRGSGFVHEQYF. CDR3 DNA sequence: TGTGCCAGCAGTCCCCGGGGTAGCGGCTTTGTCCACGAGCAGTACTTC.

The V gene is TRBV5-1, the J gene TRBJ2-7; TRBD1 matches 9 bases. Trimming took 4 bases from V and 3 from J; bases not matched to a gene: 5. The CDR3 is 14 amino acids. Germline CDR1 reads SGHRS; CDR2 reads YFSETQ. CDR3 in amino acids: CASSNTGQGYEQYF. The DNA of the CDR3 is TGCGCCAGCAGCAATACGGGACAGGGCTACGAGCAGTACTTC.